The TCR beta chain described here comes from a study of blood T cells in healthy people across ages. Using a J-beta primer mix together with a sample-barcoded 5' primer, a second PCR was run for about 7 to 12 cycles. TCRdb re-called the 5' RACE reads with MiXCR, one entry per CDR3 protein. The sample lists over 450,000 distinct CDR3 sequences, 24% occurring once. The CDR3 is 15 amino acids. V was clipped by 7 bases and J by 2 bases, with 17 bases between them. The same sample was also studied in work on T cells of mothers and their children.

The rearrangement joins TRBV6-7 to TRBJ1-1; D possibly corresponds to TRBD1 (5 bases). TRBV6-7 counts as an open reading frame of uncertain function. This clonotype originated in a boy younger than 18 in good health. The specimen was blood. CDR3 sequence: CASNRWRWGNTEAFF. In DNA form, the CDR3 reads TGTGCCAGCAATCGGTGGCGTTGGGGCAACACTGAAGCTTTCTTT.